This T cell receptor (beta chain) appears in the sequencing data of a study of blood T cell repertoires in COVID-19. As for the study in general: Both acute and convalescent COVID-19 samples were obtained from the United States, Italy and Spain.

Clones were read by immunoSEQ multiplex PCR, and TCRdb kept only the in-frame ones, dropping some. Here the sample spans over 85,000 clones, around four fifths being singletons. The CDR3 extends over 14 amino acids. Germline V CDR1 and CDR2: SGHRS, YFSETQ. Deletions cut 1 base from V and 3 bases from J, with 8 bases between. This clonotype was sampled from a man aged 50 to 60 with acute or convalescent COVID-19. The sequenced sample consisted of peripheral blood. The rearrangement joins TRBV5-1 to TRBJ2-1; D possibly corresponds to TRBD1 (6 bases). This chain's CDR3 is CASSLTDSYNEQFF. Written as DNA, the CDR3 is TGCGCCAGCAGCTTGACGGACAGCTACAATGAGCAGTTCTTC.